A single sample is the source of the 13 T cell receptor beta chains below, sequenced in a study of blood T cell repertoires in COVID-19. Sequenced by immunoSEQ multiplex PCR; TCRdb stores in-frame clones only, minus some. Of 15,000 to 20,000 clones detected, 75% to 90% appear once; the ten largest clones hold approximately 11%. The material sequenced was peripheral blood. The receptors were gathered from a man at least 80 years old with acute or convalescent COVID-19.

This sequence joins TRBV7-8 and TRBJ1-1; D gene ambiguous. V lost 2 bases to trimming and J lost 4 bases, with 8 bases between them. CDR3 length: 13 amino acids. Germline CDR1 and CDR2: SGHVS and FQNEAQ. DNA of the CDR3: TGTGCCAGCAGCTTACTAGGAGGCACTGAAGCTTTCTTT. This encodes CASSLLGGTEAFF.

This rearrangement joins TRBV4-3 to TRBJ1-1; weak D call: TRBD1 (5 bases). The V end was cut by 0 bases, the J end by 3 bases, with 8 bases between. CDR3 length equals 14 residues. The germline V gene has CDR1 LGHNA and CDR2 YSLEER. CDR3 in amino acids: CASSQDTRDTEAFF. The CDR3 nucleotides are TGCGCCAGCAGCCAAGATACCAGGGACACTGAAGCTTTCTTT.

This chain connects TRBV6-5 to TRBJ2-7, with 7 nucleotides matching TRBD1. The CDR3 spans 15 residues. The J segment lost 2 bases and the V segment lost 6 bases, leaving 10 bases of the junction unmatched. CDR1 is MNHEY and CDR2 is SVGAGI in the germline V gene. The CDR3 is CASSSDRDPAYEQYF. CDR3 DNA: TGTGCCAGCAGCTCCGACAGGGACCCTGCCTACGAGCAGTACTTC.

V is TRBV19 and J is TRBJ1-5, with a possible D match to TRBD1 (5 bases). CDR1 LNHDA and CDR2 SQIVND come from the germline V gene (reference sequence). CDR3 size: 15 residues. Trimming stripped 6 bases from V and 8 bases from J, with 20 bases between. The CDR3 DNA sequence: TGTGCCAGTAGACGTACAGGTCCGGGTAATAAGCCCCAGCATTTT. Protein sequence: CASRRTGPGNKPQHF.

The chain joins TRBV11-2 to TRBJ1-3, with D possibly TRBD1 on 5 matching bases. Germline V gives CDR1 SGHAT, CDR2 FQNNGV. There are 14 residues in the CDR3. Trimming took off 3 bases at V and 1 base at J, with 7 bases between the two ends. CDR3 sequence reads: CASSLTESGNTIYF. DNA for the CDR3: TGTGCCAGCAGCTTGACAGAATCTGGAAACACCATATATTTT. Using reference TRBV11-2 and TRBJ1-3 for the parts outside the CDR3, the full variable domain is EAGVAQSPRYKIIEKRQSVAFWCNPISGHATLYWYQQILGQGPKLLIQFQNNGVVDDSQLPKDRFSAERLKGVDSTLKIQPAKLEDSAVYLCASSLTESGNTIYFGEGSWLTVV.

The chain links TRBV5-1 to TRBJ1-2; TRBD1 matches at 10 bases. The V gene end was trimmed by 4 bases and the J gene end by 4 bases; junction bases not matched to a gene: 10. Per germline, CDR1 SGHRS and CDR2 YFSETQ. The CDR3 has 16 residues. CDR3 amino acids: CASSPRQGAVVYGYTF. CDR3 in DNA: TGCGCCAGCAGCCCTAGACAGGGGGCGGTTGTCTATGGCTACACCTTC.

V and J are TRBV30 and TRBJ1-5, with unresolved D. Germline V gene sequence: CDR1 GTSNPN, CDR2 SVGIG (reference sequence). The CDR3 contains 13 residues. V was pared by 3 bases and J by 6 bases, with 12 bases between. The CDR3 DNA reads TGTGCCTGGAGACAGCTCCCTGGTCAGCCCCAGCATTTT. It codes for CAWRQLPGQPQHF.

The gene calls are TRBV5-1 and TRBJ2-5; 7 nucleotides match TRBD1. The trim removed 4 bases at V and 3 bases at J, leaving 15 bases unmatched. Germline loops: CDR1 SGHRS, CDR2 YFSETQ. The CDR3 spans 17 residues. CDR3 nucleotide sequence: TGCGCCAGCAGCCCCTCCGGTGGGGGACAGAGAAAAGAGACCCAGTACTTC. Its translation is CASSPSGGGQRKETQYF. The whole variable domain, filled in from reference TRBV5-1 and TRBJ2-5, reads KAGVTQTPRYLIKTRGQQVTLSCSPISGHRSVSWYQQTPGQGLQFLFEYFSETQRNKGNFPGRFSGRQFSNSRSEMNVSTLELGDSALYLCASSPSGGGQRKETQYFGPGTRLLVL.

The chain joins TRBV7-6 to TRBJ2-3; TRBD1 matches at 8 bases. The V and J ends lost 4 bases and 3 bases, in that order; junction bases with no gene match: 9. The CDR3 contains 16 residues. CDR1 and CDR2 from the germline V gene are SGHVS and FNYEAQ. This CDR3 reads CASSYSTGVGTDTQYF. For the CDR3, the DNA is TGTGCCAGCAGCTACTCGACAGGGGTGGGTACAGATACGCAGTATTTT.

This chain joins TRBV10-3 and TRBJ1-2; 7 bases agree with TRBD1. V shed 4 bases and J 5 bases; nucleotides not matched to a gene: 7. This CDR3 spans 14 amino acids. Per germline, CDR1 ENHRY and CDR2 SYGVKD. Here the CDR3 DNA reads TGTGCCATCAGTGCCAGGGGGGAAGAATATGGCTACACCTTC. This translates into CAISARGEEYGYTF.

The table lists this clone with a few counts. The gene calls are TRBV3-1 (or the pseudogene TRBV3-2) and TRBJ1-4, with D maybe TRBD1 (5 bases). Per germline, CDR1 LGHDT and CDR2 YNNKEL (reference sequence). V dropped 4 bases and J dropped 8 bases, with 11 bases sitting between them. This CDR3 is built from 13 residues. This CDR3 is CASSPRQPEKLFF. The CDR3 coding sequence is TGTGCCAGCAGCCCGAGACAGCCGGAAAAACTGTTTTTT.

The genes are TRBV6-5 and TRBJ1-2, with TRBD1 identical over 9 bases. The CDR3 covers 13 residues. Germline lookup yields CDR1 MNHEY and CDR2 SVGAGI. V was pared by 8 bases and J by 8 bases, with 9 bases of the junction left unmatched. The CDR3 DNA reads TGTGCCAGCTATCTACAGGGGGCGACCGGCTACACCTTC. Encoded protein: CASYLQGATGYTF.

V gene TRBV4-1 combines with J gene TRBJ2-4; 7 bases are a match to TRBD1. CDR3 size: 15 residues. Unmatched junction bases numbered 10, after V lost 4 bases and J lost 7 bases. Per germline, CDR1 MGHRA and CDR2 YSYEKL. CDR3 amino acids: CASSRTTGMRNIQYF. The CDR3 region has the DNA TGCGCCAGCAGCCGCACGACAGGGATGCGGAACATTCAGTACTTC.